The T cell receptor beta chain under discussion was sequenced for a study of identical twins. Study-wide results and limits: With abundant cord blood beta clonotypes, insertions were fewer; memory repertoires showed no such pattern.

A universal primer binding site was introduced by template switching. The final cDNA contained unique molecular identifiers. TCRdb recomputed calls from the 5' RACE reads with MiXCR, one row per CDR3 protein. The sample comprises 350,000 to 450,000 distinct CDR3 sequences, 15% to 20% of which are singletons, and more than 10% rests with the top ten. This clonotype has a count of ten or more. Its cognate antigen is unknown. The origin of this receptor is a man between 50 and 59 years old in good health. The sequencing input was naive T cells sorted from blood.

This CDR3 reads CSVDGTPSSYNEQFF. DNA for the CDR3: TGCAGCGTTGACGGGACCCCTAGCTCCTACAATGAGCAGTTCTTC. The chain combines TRBV29-1 with TRBJ2-1; D is possibly TRBD1 or TRBD2 (5 bases each). Trimming stripped 3 bases from V and 0 bases from J, with 12 bases between. The CDR3 is made up of 15 amino acids. Germline CDR1 and CDR2: SQVTM and ANQGSEA.